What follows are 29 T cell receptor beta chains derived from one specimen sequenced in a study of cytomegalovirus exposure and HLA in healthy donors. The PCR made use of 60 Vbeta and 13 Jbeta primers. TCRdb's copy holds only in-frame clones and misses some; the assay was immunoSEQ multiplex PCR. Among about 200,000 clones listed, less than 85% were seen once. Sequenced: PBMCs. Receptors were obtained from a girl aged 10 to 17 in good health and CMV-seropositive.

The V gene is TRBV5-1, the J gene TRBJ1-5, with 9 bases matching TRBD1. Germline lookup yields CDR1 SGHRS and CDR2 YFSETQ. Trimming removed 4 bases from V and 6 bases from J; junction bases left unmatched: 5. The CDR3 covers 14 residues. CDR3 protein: CASSPGTGPQPQHF. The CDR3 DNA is TGCGCCAGCAGCCCAGGGACAGGGCCTCAGCCCCAGCATTTT. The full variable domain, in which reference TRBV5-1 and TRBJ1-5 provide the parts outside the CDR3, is KAGVTQTPRYLIKTRGQQVTLSCSPISGHRSVSWYQQTPGQGLQFLFEYFSETQRNKGNFPGRFSGRQFSNSRSEMNVSTLELGDSALYLCASSPGTGPQPQHFGDGTRLSIL.

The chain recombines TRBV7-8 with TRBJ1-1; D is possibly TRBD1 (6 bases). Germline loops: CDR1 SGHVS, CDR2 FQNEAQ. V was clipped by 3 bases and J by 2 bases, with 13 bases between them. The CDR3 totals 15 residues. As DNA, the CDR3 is TGTGCCAGCAGCTTCTCCCTGACAGGCAACACTGAAGCTTTCTTT. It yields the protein CASSFSLTGNTEAFF.

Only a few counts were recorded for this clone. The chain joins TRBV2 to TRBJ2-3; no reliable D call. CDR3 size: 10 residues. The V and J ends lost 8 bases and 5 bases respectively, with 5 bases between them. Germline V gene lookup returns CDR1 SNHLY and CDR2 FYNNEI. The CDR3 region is CASRRDTQYF. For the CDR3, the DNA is TGTGCCAGCCGGAGAGATACGCAGTATTTT. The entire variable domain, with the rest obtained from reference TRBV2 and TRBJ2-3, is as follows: EPEVTQTPSHQVTQMGQEVILRCVPISNHLYFYWYRQILGQKVEFLVSFYNNEISEKSEIFDDQFSVERPDGSNFTLKIRSTKLEDSAMYFCASRRDTQYFGPGTRLTVL.

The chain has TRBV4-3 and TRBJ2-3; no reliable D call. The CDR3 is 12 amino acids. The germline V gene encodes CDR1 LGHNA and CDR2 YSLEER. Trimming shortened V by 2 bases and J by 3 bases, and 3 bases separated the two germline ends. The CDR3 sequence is CASSQYTDTQYF. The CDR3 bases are TGCGCCAGCAGCCAATATACAGATACGCAGTATTTT.

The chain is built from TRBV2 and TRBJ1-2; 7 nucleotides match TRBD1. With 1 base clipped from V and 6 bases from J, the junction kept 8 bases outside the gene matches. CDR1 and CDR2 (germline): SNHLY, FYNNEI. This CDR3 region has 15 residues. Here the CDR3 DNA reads TGTGCCAGCAGTGAAGTCGTAGGACAGGTGAATGGCTACACCTTC. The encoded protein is CASSEVVGQVNGYTF.

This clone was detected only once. The CDR3 sequence: CASSLVLLLAGGVDTQYF. For the CDR3, the DNA is TGTGCCAGCAGCTTGGTCCTCTTACTAGCGGGGGGAGTAGATACGCAGTATTTT. This chain connects TRBV11-3 to TRBJ2-3; TRBD2 matches 12 bases. Germline V lookup: CDR1 SGHNT, CDR2 YENEEA. CDR3 length: 18 residues. J was trimmed by 5 bases and V by 3 bases; bases with no gene match: 12. Looking up the rest from reference TRBV11-3 and TRBJ2-3 gives the full variable domain: EAGVVQSPRYKIIEKKQPVAFWCNPISGHNTLYWYLQNLGQGPELLIRYENEEAVDDSQLPKDRFSAERLKGVDSTLKIQPAELGDSAVYLCASSLVLLLAGGVDTQYFGPGTRLTVL.

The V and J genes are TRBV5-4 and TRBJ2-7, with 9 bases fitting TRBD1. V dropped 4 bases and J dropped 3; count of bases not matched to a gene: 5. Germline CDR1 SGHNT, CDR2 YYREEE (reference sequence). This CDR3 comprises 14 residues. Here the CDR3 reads CASSIGQGLYEQYF. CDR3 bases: TGTGCCAGCAGCATAGGACAGGGGCTCTACGAGCAGTACTTC.

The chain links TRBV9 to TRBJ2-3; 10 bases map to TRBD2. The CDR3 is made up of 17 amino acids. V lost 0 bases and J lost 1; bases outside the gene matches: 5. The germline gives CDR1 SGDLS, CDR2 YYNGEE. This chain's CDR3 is CASSVELSGRGTDTQYF. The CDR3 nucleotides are TGTGCCAGCAGCGTAGAGTTGAGCGGGAGGGGCACAGATACGCAGTATTTT. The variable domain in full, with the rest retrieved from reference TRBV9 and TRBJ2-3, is DSGVTQTPKHLITATGQRVTLRCSPRSGDLSVYWYQQSLDQGLQFLIQYYNGEERAKGNILERFSAQQFPDLHSELNLSSLELGDSALYFCASSVELSGRGTDTQYFGPGTRLTVL.

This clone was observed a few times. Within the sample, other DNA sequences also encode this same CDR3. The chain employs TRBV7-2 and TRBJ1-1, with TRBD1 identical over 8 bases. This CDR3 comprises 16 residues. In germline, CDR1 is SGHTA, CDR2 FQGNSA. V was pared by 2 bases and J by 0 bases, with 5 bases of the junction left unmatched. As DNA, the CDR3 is TGTGCCAGCAGCTTAATGCAGGGGGCCGTGAACACTGAAGCTTTCTTT. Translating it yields CASSLMQGAVNTEAFF. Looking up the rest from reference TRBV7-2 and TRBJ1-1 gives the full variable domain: GAGVSQSPSNKVTEKGKDVELRCDPISGHTALYWYRQSLGQGLEFLIYFQGNSAPDKSGLPSDRFSAERTGGSVSTLTIQRTQQEDSAVYLCASSLMQGAVNTEAFFGQGTRLTVV.

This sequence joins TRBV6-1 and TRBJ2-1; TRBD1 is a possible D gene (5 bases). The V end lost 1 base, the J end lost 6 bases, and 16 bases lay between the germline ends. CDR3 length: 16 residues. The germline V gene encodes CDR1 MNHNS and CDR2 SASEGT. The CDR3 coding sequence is TGTGCCAGCAGTGAAGAGTTAGGGGTCTTCGGCAATGAGCAGTTCTTC. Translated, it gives CASSEELGVFGNEQFF.

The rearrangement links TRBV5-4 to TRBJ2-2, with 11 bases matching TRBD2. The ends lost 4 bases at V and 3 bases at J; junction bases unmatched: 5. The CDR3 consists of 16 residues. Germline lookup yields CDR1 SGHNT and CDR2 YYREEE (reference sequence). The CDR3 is CASSVTSGVYTGELFF. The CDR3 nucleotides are TGTGCCAGCAGCGTGACTAGCGGGGTGTACACCGGGGAGCTGTTTTTT.

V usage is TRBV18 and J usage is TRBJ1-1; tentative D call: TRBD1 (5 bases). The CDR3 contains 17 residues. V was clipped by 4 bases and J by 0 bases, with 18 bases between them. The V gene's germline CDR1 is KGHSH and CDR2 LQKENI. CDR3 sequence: CASSLLTGAGMNTEAFF. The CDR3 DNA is TGTGCCAGCTCACTACTTACAGGCGCGGGGATGAACACTGAAGCTTTCTTT.

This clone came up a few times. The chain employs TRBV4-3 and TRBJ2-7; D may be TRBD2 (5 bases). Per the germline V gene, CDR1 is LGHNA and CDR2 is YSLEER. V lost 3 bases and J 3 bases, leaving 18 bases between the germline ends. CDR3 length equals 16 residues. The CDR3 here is CASSQAIIAQGYEQYF. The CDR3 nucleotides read TGCGCCAGCAGCCAGGCAATTATAGCGCAAGGCTACGAGCAGTACTTC.

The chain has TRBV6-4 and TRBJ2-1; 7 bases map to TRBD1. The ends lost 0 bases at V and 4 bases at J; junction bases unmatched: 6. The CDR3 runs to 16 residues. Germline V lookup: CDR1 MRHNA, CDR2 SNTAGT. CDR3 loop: CASSDSRDRPYNEQFF. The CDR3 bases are TGTGCCAGCAGTGACTCGAGGGACAGACCATACAATGAGCAGTTCTTC.

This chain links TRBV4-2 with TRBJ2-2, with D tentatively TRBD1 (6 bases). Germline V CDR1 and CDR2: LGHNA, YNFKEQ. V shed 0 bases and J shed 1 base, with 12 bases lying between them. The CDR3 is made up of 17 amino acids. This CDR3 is CASSQEGWTVNTGELFF. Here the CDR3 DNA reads TGTGCCAGCAGCCAAGAAGGCTGGACAGTGAACACCGGGGAGCTGTTTTTT.

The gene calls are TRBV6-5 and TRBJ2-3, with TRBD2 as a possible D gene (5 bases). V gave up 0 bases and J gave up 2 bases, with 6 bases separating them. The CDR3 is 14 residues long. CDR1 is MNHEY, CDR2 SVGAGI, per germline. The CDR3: CASSYSTTTDTQYF. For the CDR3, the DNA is TGTGCCAGCAGTTACTCGACTACCACAGATACGCAGTATTTT.

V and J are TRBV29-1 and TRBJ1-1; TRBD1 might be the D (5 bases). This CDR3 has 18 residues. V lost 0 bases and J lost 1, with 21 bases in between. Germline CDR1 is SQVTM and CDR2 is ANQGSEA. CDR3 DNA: TGCAGCGTTGAAGATTGGGCAGGGCTCAAGGGTTCGAACACTGAAGCTTTCTTT. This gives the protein CSVEDWAGLKGSNTEAFF.

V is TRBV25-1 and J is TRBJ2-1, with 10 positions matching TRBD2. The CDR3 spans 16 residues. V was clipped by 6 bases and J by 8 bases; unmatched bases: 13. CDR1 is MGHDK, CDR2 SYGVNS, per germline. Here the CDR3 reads CASSSKGVAGGDEQFF. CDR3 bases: TGTGCCAGCAGCTCTAAAGGGGTAGCGGGGGGCGATGAGCAGTTCTTC. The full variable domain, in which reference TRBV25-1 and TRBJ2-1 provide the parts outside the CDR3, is EADIYQTPRYLVIGTGKKITLECSQTMGHDKMYWYQQDPGMELHLIHYSYGVNSTEKGDLSSESTVSRIRTEHFPLTLESARPSHTSQYLCASSSKGVAGGDEQFFGPGTRLTVL.

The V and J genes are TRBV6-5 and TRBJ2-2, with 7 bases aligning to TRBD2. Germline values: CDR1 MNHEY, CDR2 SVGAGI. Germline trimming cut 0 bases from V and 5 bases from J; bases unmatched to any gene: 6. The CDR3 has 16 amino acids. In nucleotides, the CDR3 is TGTGCCAGCAGTTACTCTGGGGGGGGAGGGACCGGGGAGCTGTTTTTT. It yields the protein CASSYSGGGGTGELFF.

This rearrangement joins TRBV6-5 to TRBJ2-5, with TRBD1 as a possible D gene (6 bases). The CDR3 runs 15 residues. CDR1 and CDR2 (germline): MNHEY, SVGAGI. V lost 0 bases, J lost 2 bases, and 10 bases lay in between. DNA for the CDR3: TGTGCCAGCAGTTACTCCCCGACAGGTCAAGAGACCCAGTACTTC. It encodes CASSYSPTGQETQYF.

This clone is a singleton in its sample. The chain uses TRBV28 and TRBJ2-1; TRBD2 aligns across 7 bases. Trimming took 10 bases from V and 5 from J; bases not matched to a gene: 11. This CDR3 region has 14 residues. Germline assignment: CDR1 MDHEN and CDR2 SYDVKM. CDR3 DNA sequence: TGTGCCACCAAGATGTCGGGGGGTCACAATGAGCAGTTCTTC. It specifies CATKMSGGHNEQFF.

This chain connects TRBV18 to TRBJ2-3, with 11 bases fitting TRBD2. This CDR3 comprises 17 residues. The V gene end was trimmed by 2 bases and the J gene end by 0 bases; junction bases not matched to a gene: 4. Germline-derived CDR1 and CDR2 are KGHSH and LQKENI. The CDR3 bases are TGTGCCAGCTCACCAAACCGACTAGCGGGAAGCACAGATACGCAGTATTTT. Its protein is CASSPNRLAGSTDTQYF.

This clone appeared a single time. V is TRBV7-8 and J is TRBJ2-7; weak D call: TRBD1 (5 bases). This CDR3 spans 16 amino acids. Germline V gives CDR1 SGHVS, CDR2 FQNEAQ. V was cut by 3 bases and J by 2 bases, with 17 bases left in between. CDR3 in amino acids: CASSFRDRQITYEQYF. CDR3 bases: TGTGCCAGCAGCTTTAGAGACCGACAGATTACCTACGAGCAGTACTTC.

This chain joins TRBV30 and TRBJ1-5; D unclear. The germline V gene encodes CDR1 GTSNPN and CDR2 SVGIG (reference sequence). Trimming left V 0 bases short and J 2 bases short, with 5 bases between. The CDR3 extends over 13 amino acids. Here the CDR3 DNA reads TGTGCCTGGAGTGTGGAGGGCAATCAGCCCCAGCATTTT. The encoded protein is CAWSVEGNQPQHF.

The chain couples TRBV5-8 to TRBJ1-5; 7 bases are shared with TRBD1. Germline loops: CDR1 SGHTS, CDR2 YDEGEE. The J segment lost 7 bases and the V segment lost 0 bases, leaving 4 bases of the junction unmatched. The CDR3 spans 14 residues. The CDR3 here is CASSLGTGDQPQHF. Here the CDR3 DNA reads TGTGCCAGCAGCTTGGGAACAGGGGACCAGCCCCAGCATTTT.

The CDR3 sequence: CATSRDRDYEQYF. In DNA, the CDR3 is TGTGCCACCAGCAGAGATCGGGACTACGAGCAGTACTTC. The J gene is TRBJ2-7, the V gene TRBV15; a weak D match, TRBD2 (5 bases). CDR1 and CDR2 from the germline V gene are LNHNV and YYDKDF (reference sequence). The CDR3 sequence is 13 residues long. V was trimmed by 0 bases and J by 3 bases, leaving 6 bases between them.

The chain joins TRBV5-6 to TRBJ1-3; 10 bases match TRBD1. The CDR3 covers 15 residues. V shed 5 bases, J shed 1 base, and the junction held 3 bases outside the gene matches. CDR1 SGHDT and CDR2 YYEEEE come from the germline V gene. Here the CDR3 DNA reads TGTGCCAGCAGGCGGGACAGGGGATCTGGAAACACCATATATTTT. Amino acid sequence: CASRRDRGSGNTIYF.

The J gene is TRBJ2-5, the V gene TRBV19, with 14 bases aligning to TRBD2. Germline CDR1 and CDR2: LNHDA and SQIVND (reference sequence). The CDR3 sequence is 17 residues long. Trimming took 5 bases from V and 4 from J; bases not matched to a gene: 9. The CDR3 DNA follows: TGTGCCAGTAGTCTACAGACTAGCGGGAGGGGTCTAGAGACCCAGTACTTC. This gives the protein CASSLQTSGRGLETQYF.

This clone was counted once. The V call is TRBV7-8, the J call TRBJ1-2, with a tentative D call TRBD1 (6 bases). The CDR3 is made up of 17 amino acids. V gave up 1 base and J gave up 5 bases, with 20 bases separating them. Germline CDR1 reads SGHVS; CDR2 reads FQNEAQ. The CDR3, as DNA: TGTGCCAGCAGCTTAGATCTAGGGGCGGGGGCGAAGTATGGCTACACCTTC. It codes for CASSLDLGAGAKYGYTF. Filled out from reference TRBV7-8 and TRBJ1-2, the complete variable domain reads GAGVSQSPRYKVAKRGQDVALRCDPISGHVSLFWYQQALGQGPEFLTYFQNEAQLDKSGLPSDRFFAERPEGSVSTLKIQRTQQEDSAVYLCASSLDLGAGAKYGYTFGSGTRLTVV.